Listed here are 20 T cell receptor beta chains from one sample, sequenced in a study of CD8+ T cells in alopecia areata. Reverse transcription of extracted RNA yielded cDNA, which provided the sequencing template. The table came from immunoSEQ multiplex PCR; TCRdb's copy has only in-frame clones and leaves some out. The table has more than 85,000 clones, nearly 45% seen once; the top ten hold 0.75% to 0.8%. The sequencing input was CD4+ T cells sorted from blood. The origin of the receptors is a human donor with alopecia areata.

DNA for the CDR3: TGTGCCAGCAGCGTAACCACAGGGGATCCCTACACCTTC. This gives the protein CASSVTTGDPYTF. The gene calls are TRBV7-9 and TRBJ1-2, with 7 bases identical to TRBD1. The trim removed 5 bases at V and 10 bases at J, leaving 10 bases unmatched. CDR1 SEHNR and CDR2 FQNEAQ come from the germline V gene (reference sequence). This CDR3 is built from 13 residues.

This clone has only a few counts. This chain uses TRBV29-1 with TRBJ2-7; D gene unclear. With 1 base removed from V and 6 bases from J, the gap between germline ends came to 13 bases. In germline, CDR1 is SQVTM, CDR2 ANQGSEA. CDR3 length equals 13 residues. CDR3 loop: CSVEAPMRREQYF. CDR3 DNA: TGCAGCGTTGAAGCGCCCATGCGGCGCGAGCAGTACTTC.

V and J are TRBV7-9 and TRBJ2-1; D unclear. CDR3 length: 15 residues. Germline V gene data show CDR1 as SEHNR and CDR2 as FQNEAQ (reference sequence). Trimming removed 1 base at V and 0 bases at J, with 7 bases between. The CDR3 here is CASSLGDSSYNEQFF. DNA of the CDR3: TGTGCCAGCAGCTTAGGGGATAGCTCCTACAATGAGCAGTTCTTC.

V usage is TRBV30 and J usage is TRBJ1-5, with D possibly TRBD1 on 6 matching bases. V shed 3 bases and J shed 6 bases, with 15 bases lying between them. The CDR3 spans 14 residues. Germline V lookup: CDR1 GTSNPN, CDR2 SVGIG (reference sequence). The CDR3 nucleotides read TGTGCCTGGAGAACCCCAGGGGTGTTTCAGCCCCAGCATTTT. It translates to CAWRTPGVFQPQHF.

The V gene is TRBV30, the J gene TRBJ1-1; a weak D match, TRBD1 (5 bases). The V gene's germline CDR1 is GTSNPN and CDR2 SVGIG (reference sequence). The CDR3 is 13 amino acids. V lost 3 bases, J lost 10 bases, and 18 bases lay in between. The CDR3 protein is CAWRRDGDRRAFF. DNA of the CDR3: TGTGCCTGGAGGAGGGACGGAGATCGGCGAGCTTTCTTT.

The V gene is TRBV28, the J gene TRBJ2-7, with TRBD2 matching over 8 bases. Per the germline V gene, CDR1 is MDHEN and CDR2 is SYDVKM. Losses at the gene ends were 4 bases for V and 3 bases for J; bases not matched to a gene: 11. The CDR3 has 16 amino acids. CDR3 sequence: CASSSYSGSKGYEQYF. The CDR3 DNA is TGTGCCAGCAGTTCGTACAGCGGGAGTAAGGGCTACGAGCAGTACTTC. The variable domain in full, completed from reference TRBV28 and TRBJ2-7, reads DVKVTQSSRYLVKRTGEKVFLECVQDMDHENMFWYRQDPGLGLRLIYFSYDVKMKEKGDIPEGYSVSREKKERFSLILESASTNQTSMYLCASSSYSGSKGYEQYFGPGTRLTVT.

As for this clone: A junction end diverges from the germline sequence, so it may reflect a read error. CDR3 nucleotide sequence: TGCAGCGTTGCAGATAGGCCGAACGCTGAAGCTTTCTTT. It encodes CSVADRPNAEAFF. This chain links TRBV29-1 with TRBJ1-1; D gene unclear. The CDR3 extends over 13 amino acids. CDR1 SQVTM and CDR2 ANQGSEA come from the germline V gene.

Regarding this clone: Within the sample, other DNA sequences also encode this same CDR3. This chain uses TRBV30 with TRBJ2-1; unclear D gene. Germline values: CDR1 GTSNPN, CDR2 SVGIG (reference sequence). V lost 0 bases, J lost 7 bases, and 7 bases lay in between. The CDR3 runs to 12 residues. CDR3 protein: CAWSVHGNEQFF. The DNA of the CDR3 is TGTGCCTGGAGTGTACACGGGAATGAGCAGTTCTTC.

The V call is TRBV7-8, the J call TRBJ1-5; D is ambiguous. The germline V gene encodes CDR1 SGHVS and CDR2 FQNEAQ. This CDR3 is 14 amino acids long. V was trimmed by 3 bases and J by 5 bases, leaving 11 bases between them. CDR3 residues: CASSLRALYQPQHF. The CDR3 DNA reads TGTGCCAGCAGCTTGCGGGCACTCTATCAGCCCCAGCATTTT.

This clone was seen a few times. V usage is TRBV29-1 and J usage is TRBJ2-7; TRBD1 aligns across 9 bases. J lost 2 bases, V lost 6 bases, and 2 bases had no gene match. The CDR3 is 12 residues long. Germline V gives CDR1 SQVTM, CDR2 ANQGSEA. The CDR3: CSVWTGAYEQYF. CDR3 coding DNA: TGCAGCGTCTGGACAGGGGCCTACGAGCAGTACTTC.

The V gene is TRBV7-8, the J gene TRBJ1-4; tentative D call: TRBD1 (6 bases). This CDR3 has 17 residues. V lost 3 bases and J 4 bases, leaving 18 bases between the germline ends. Germline V gene lookup returns CDR1 SGHVS and CDR2 FQNEAQ. The CDR3 protein is CASSFLGQSNYNEKLFF. For the CDR3, the DNA is TGTGCCAGCAGCTTCCTTGGACAGTCTAATTATAATGAAAAACTGTTTTTT.

The chain links TRBV10-3 to TRBJ2-7; D remains ambiguous. The length of the CDR3 is 12 residues. V was shortened by 8 bases and J by 5 bases, with 13 bases between the two germline ends. Germline V gene data show CDR1 as ENHRY and CDR2 as SYGVKD. CDR3 in DNA: TGTGCCATCGGCCGGCTGGGCGACGAGCAGTACTTC. This gives the protein CAIGRLGDEQYF.

The genes are TRBV4-1 and TRBJ1-6; D remains ambiguous. The CDR3 has 14 residues. Trimming removed 0 bases at V and 5 bases at J, with 5 bases between. Germline V gene sequence: CDR1 MGHRA, CDR2 YSYEKL. In DNA form, the CDR3 reads TGCGCCAGCAGCCAAGAGAAGGATAATTCACCCCTCCACTTT. Protein sequence: CASSQEKDNSPLHF.

The sample holds a few counts of this clone. The V gene is TRBV2, the J gene TRBJ2-7; a possible D gene is TRBD1 (6 bases). Per germline, CDR1 SNHLY and CDR2 FYNNEI. The CDR3 runs to 13 residues. The V end was cut by 7 bases, the J end by 0 bases, with 10 bases between. Here the CDR3 reads CASTWDTSYEQYF. CDR3 DNA: TGTGCCAGCACTTGGGACACCTCCTACGAGCAGTACTTC.

This clone has only a few counts. The V call is TRBV29-1, the J call TRBJ2-1, with 7 bases fitting TRBD1. Trimming took 6 bases from V and 2 from J; bases not matched to a gene: 1. The CDR3 consists of 12 residues. Looked up from germline, CDR1 is SQVTM and CDR2 is ANQGSEA. CDR3 coding DNA: TGCAGCGTCGGACAGGCCTACAATGAGCAGTTCTTC. Translating gives CSVGQAYNEQFF.

CDR3 amino acids: CASRSLGSEQFF. CDR3 nucleotide sequence: TGTGCCAGCAGGTCCTTAGGGTCTGAGCAGTTCTTC. The rearrangement uses TRBV6-5 and TRBJ2-1; no definite D call. The length of the CDR3 is 12 residues. Trimming removed 6 bases from V and 9 bases from J, with 12 bases in between. Germline values: CDR1 MNHEY, CDR2 SVGAGI.

This clone has more than one count but fewer than ten. V is TRBV4-1 and J is TRBJ2-3, with D unresolved. Germline lookup yields CDR1 MGHRA and CDR2 YSYEKL. The CDR3 covers 15 residues. V was cut by 0 bases and J by 1 base, with 8 bases left in between. In DNA form, the CDR3 reads TGCGCCAGCAGCCAAGATGAACGGGGCACAGATACGCAGTATTTT. Amino acids: CASSQDERGTDTQYF.

This clone was recorded a few times. The V call is TRBV7-9, the J call TRBJ2-1; 9 bases fit TRBD2. The V and J ends lost 4 bases and 2 bases, in that order; junction bases with no gene match: 12. Per germline, CDR1 SEHNR and CDR2 FQNEAQ (reference sequence). There are 18 residues in the CDR3. DNA for the CDR3: TGTGCCAGCAGCTCACCGGATGGTAGCGGGGGTACCTACAATGAGCAGTTCTTC. Encoded protein: CASSSPDGSGGTYNEQFF.

The J gene is TRBJ1-1, the V gene TRBV14; no definite D call. Trimming removed 3 bases from V and 1 base from J, with 6 bases in between. This CDR3 comprises 13 residues. Per germline, CDR1 SGHDN and CDR2 FVKESK. The CDR3 DNA sequence: TGTGCCAGCAGCCACGGAGGGAACACTGAAGCTTTCTTT. Amino acid sequence: CASSHGGNTEAFF.

This clone was found a few times. CDR3 coding DNA: TGTGCCAGCAGTGAAGACTTGTTGGGCTACACCTTC. Residues: CASSEDLLGYTF. The chain uses TRBV2 and TRBJ1-2; D remains unclear. The length of the CDR3 is 12 residues. Between the trimmed V and J ends, which lost 1 base and 8 bases, there was a span of 8 bases. The germline gives CDR1 SNHLY, CDR2 FYNNEI.